This TCR beta chain came from a study of shared clonotypes between healthy human individuals (dated by TCRdb to the early 2020s). Some background on the complete study: Two women and a few men aged 18 to 49 years were included in the cohort. For each donor, CD4 naive and CD4 memory were each run on three plates, CD8 naive on two plates, and CD8 memory on one plate. Each donor's leukapheresis produced roughly between roughly 0.85 and 10 billion PBMCs. Different laboratories and diverse techniques were used to prepare libraries and sequence TCR repertoires, to increase sequencing depth and limit assay-specific biases. To estimate repertoire size and how much clonotype sharing occurs between individuals, the study deeply sequenced the blood TCR repertoires of roughly 5 healthy adults. The study at large found these results: The genetic and exposure-history diversity represented was limited by the small number of donors. Pairwise subsampling led to the expectation that sequencing depth would affect the degree of clonotype sharing among donors. Naive subsets generally had larger estimated clonotype richness than memory subsets did. Approximately 5% of naive CD4, more than 3% of naive CD8, 2.3% of memory CD4, and 0.35% to 0.4% of memory CD8 clonotypes were shared across several donors. Clonotypes shared by all four sorted-subset donors showed higher generation probabilities than non-shared clonotypes. Sampling was restricted to blood, and TCR repertoires in tissues likely differ from the TCR repertoires found in blood. Even with the large sequencing depth, rarefaction of the sorted-subset datasets indicated that sequencing was incomplete.

TCR CDR3 regions were amplified from genomic DNA by multiplex PCR using the deep immunoSEQ assay. Extracted genomic DNA from each cell subset was spread evenly across all wells of several immunoSEQ 96-well plates, with each plate serving as a replicate. For sorted subsets, around 0.2 ug of genomic DNA, equivalent to around 30,000 T cell genomes, went into each replicate PCR. Purified libraries were measured with a Qubit 3.0 fluorometer, size-checked on a Bioanalyzer 2100, and measured again with the KAPA Library Quantification kit. A separate single-read 150-cycle Illumina NextSeq 550 flow cell was used to sequence each immunoSEQ 96-well plate. Per the source publication's procedure: Because the immunoSEQ output held only junctional sequences and lacked quality scores, the filtering could not match the filtering applied to full-length reads. To assign V/J genes and CDR3, sequences were annotated against IMGT germline references using PyIR, a Python wrapper for IgBLAST v1.9. Reads with weak V/J assignments (E-value above 1e-6), missing CDR3, stop codons, out-of-frame junctions, or ambiguous translated residues were removed. V3J clonotypes were defined by identical inferred V gene, J gene, and CDR3 amino acid sequence. Percentage overlap between repertoires was calculated by dividing the number of shared unique clonotypes by the size of the smaller repertoire. RTK rarefaction, the Chao1 estimator, and Recon v2.1 estimates of unobserved clonotypes were used to assess repertoire richness. For all TCRbeta clonotypes obtained by the gDNA method from several donors, generation probabilities were computed with OLGA. The immuneACCESS repertoire file appears here via TCRdb, limited to in-frame rearrangements. These files lack a portion of the clones; in checked studies, under half of the deficit traces to unresolved V genes, and the cause of the others is not known. V and J calls and clone size are as listed in that table; D and trimming were resolved from the DNA. The sample has around 2,000,000 clones on record, 85% to 95% of them singletons. The top ten constitute more than 0.95% of the sample.

CD8 naive samples consisted of CD45RO-negative cells that were positively selected for CCR7, yielding a CD45RA+CCR7+ population without TemRA cells. Healthy HIV-negative adults with no recently reported acute infections or vaccinations were included as donors. Only Caucasian adults living in Nashville, Tennessee, USA were represented among the donors. Blood was collected by leukapheresis, and PBMCs were isolated by Ficoll-Histopaque density gradient centrifugation and then cryopreserved in liquid nitrogen vapor phase. Analytical flow cytometry was used to check the purity and quantity of each magnetically sorted T cell population. Genomic DNA was isolated from each sorted fraction and quantified by UV absorbance on a Nanodrop 2000c. The CDR3 measures 14 amino acids from cysteine to phenylalanine. Just the 42-base CDR3 DNA is kept, in frame starting at base 1. Compared with germline, V lacks 3 bases and J lacks 4 bases; bases without a gene match: 5. Taken from the germline V gene, the CDR1 and CDR2 loops are SGHDT and YYEEEE.

A note on this clone: Its target antigen remains unknown. Base qualities are not provided; no much larger clone lies one nucleotide away.

Sequencing was carried out using naive CD8+ T cells sorted from blood. This specimen's cell subset or site label, interpreted: CD45RA+CCR7+. Recombination linked TRBV5-6 to TRBJ1-1, with 8 central nucleotides matching TRBD1. This clonotype was sampled from a man between 18 and 35 years old in good health. The nucleotides read TGTGCCAGCAGCTGGGACAGGTCGCGCACTGAAGCTTTCTTT. Translated, it reads CASSWDRSRTEAFF.